Below, 5 T cell receptor beta chains from the same sample are listed, as sequenced in a study of T cells in Graves' hyperthyroidism and ophthalmopathy. Template material for amplifying TCR beta CDR3 regions consisted of RNA transcripts. HTBI primers were employed in a first-round RT-PCR of the TCR CDR3. A single record per CDR3 protein comes from TCRdb applying MiXCR to the multiplex PCR reads. The data hold 110,000 to 150,000 distinct CDR3 sequences, with around 21% observed a single time. Specimen: blood. Receptors originate from a woman aged 45-65 years with Graves' hyperthyroidism that later progressed to Graves' ophthalmopathy.

Ten or more counts support this clonotype. This chain joins TRBV27 and TRBJ2-7, with D perhaps being TRBD1 or TRBD2 (5 bases each). The V end was cut by 5 bases, the J end by 3 bases, with 11 bases between. Germline V gene data show CDR1 as MNHEY and CDR2 as SMNVEV (reference sequence). The CDR3 runs to 13 residues. This CDR3 is CASSKGTDYEQYF. DNA for the CDR3: TGTGCCAGCAGTAAGGGGACCGACTACGAGCAGTACTTC.

In this sample, this clonotype turned up many times. The V and J genes are TRBV5-1 and TRBJ1-2; 10 bases agree with TRBD1. The length of the CDR3 is 15 residues. Germline V CDR1 and CDR2: SGHRS, YFSETQ. V gave up 0 bases and J gave up 6 bases; unmatched junction bases: 5. The CDR3 sequence is CASSLGDRGMHGYTF. The CDR3, as DNA: TGCGCCAGCAGCTTGGGGGACAGGGGTATGCATGGCTACACCTTC.

This clonotype came up many times. The rearrangement joins TRBV27 to TRBJ2-1, with D maybe TRBD1 (6 bases). CDR1 is MNHEY, CDR2 SMNVEV, per germline (reference sequence). The V end lost 9 bases, the J end lost 1 base, and 19 bases lay between the germline ends. CDR3 length: 16 amino acids. This CDR3 is CARRPLGGESYNEQFF. In DNA, the CDR3 is TGTGCCAGACGGCCGCTAGGGGGAGAGTCCTACAATGAGCAGTTCTTC.

V and J are TRBV30 and TRBJ2-3, with TRBD1 matching over 7 bases. The CDR3 is 15 amino acids. Germline loops: CDR1 GTSNPN, CDR2 SVGIG (reference sequence). V was clipped by 5 bases and J by 3 bases; unmatched bases: 11. CDR3 DNA sequence: TGTGCCTGGGAGGGGGTAGGGGGCTTAACAGATACGCAGTATTTT. Translation gives CAWEGVGGLTDTQYF.

In its sample, this clonotype was seen many times. The chain employs TRBV6-4 and TRBJ2-7; 10 bases fit TRBD1. Germline lookup yields CDR1 MRHNA and CDR2 SNTAGT. The CDR3 runs 15 residues. With 6 bases clipped from V and 0 bases from J, the junction kept 5 bases outside the gene matches. This CDR3 reads CASSRRDRGSYEQYF. Written as DNA, the CDR3 is TGTGCCAGCAGCCGGCGGGACAGGGGCTCCTACGAGCAGTACTTC.